This TCR beta chain was recorded in a study of control samples from healthy donors and cancer patients. Sequencing used immunoSEQ multiplex PCR; TCRdb keeps in-frame clones, though not all of them. In the table there are about 120,000 clones, over 80% of which are singletons. Germline lookup yields CDR1 MNHEY and CDR2 SVGAGI. The CDR3 length is 14 residues. The V segment lost 2 bases and the J segment 8 bases; nucleotides outside the gene matches: 7. The specimen sequenced was PBMCs. The chain is built from TRBV6-5 and TRBJ1-1, with TRBD1 identical over 8 bases. This TCR came from a man older than 75 with head and neck cancer. The chain's CDR3 is CASSYGGQGGEAFF. The CDR3 DNA reads TGTGCCAGCAGTTACGGTGGACAGGGTGGAGAAGCTTTCTTT.